Included here is one T cell receptor (beta chain) sequence, with context. As processed by the authors: Researchers report that nucleated cell counts were estimated from reference gene primer amplification. Clones were sequenced by immunoSEQ multiplex PCR, and TCRdb holds only the in-frame ones, with some missing. The V and J calls and clone size are taken from that table; D and trimming were inferred from the DNA. The sample holds some 230,000 clones, roughly 90% seen once. This sample stems from a study of blood T cell repertoires in COVID-19. Whole-study context: Sites in the United States, Italy and Spain provided acute and convalescent COVID-19 samples. From T cells, B-cell-depleted T cells, or PBMCs came the material, which was cDNA or gDNA.

Germline V gene data show CDR1 as LGHDT and CDR2 as YNNKEL (reference sequence). The CDR3 runs 15 residues. The ends were cut back, 7 bases at V and 3 bases at J, with 13 bases in the middle. Sequencing input: peripheral blood. This sequence was found in a man aged 30-40 years who had recovered from COVID-19. This chain joins TRBV3-1 (or the pseudogene TRBV3-2) and TRBJ1-6; tentatively, D is TRBD1 (6 bases). The CDR3 coding sequence is TGTGCCAGCACCAGACAGGAGCACTATAATTCACCCCTCCACTTT. Its protein is CASTRQEHYNSPLHF.